This T cell receptor beta chain derives from a study of blood T cell repertoires in COVID-19. About the study: Acute and convalescent COVID-19 specimens originated in the United States, Italy and Spain. PBMCs, B-cell-depleted T cells, or T cells provided the cDNA or gDNA that made up the material.

The data were produced by immunoSEQ multiplex PCR, yet TCRdb's version contains in-frame clones alone and is incomplete. The table has about 45,000 clones, approximately 79% seen once. Germline values: CDR1 LGHNA, CDR2 YNFKEQ. The CDR3 extends over 14 amino acids. V shed 3 bases and J 6 bases; nucleotides not matched to a gene: 4. The sequencing sample was made of peripheral blood. The J gene is TRBJ2-7, the V gene TRBV4-2; 11 nucleotides agree with TRBD2. The sequence was obtained from a human donor in a cohort sampled during active COVID-19. DNA for the CDR3: TGTGCCAGCAGCCAGACTAGCGGGGTCACCGAGCAGTACTTC. Residues: CASSQTSGVTEQYF.